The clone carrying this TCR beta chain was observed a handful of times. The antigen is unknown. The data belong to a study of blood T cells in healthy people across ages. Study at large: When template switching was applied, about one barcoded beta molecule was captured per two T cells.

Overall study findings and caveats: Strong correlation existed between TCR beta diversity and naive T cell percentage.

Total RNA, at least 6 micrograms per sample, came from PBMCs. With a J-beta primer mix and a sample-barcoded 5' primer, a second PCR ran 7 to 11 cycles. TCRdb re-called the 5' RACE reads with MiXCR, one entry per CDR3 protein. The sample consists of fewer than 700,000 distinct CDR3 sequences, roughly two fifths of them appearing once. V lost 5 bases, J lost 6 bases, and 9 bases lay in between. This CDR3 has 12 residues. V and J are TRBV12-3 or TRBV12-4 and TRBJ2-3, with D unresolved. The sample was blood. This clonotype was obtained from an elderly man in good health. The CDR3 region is CASSPGLDTQYF. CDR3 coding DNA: TGTGCCAGCAGTCCCGGGTTGGATACGCAGTATTTT.